This passage covers 18 T cell receptor beta chains from one sample sequenced in a study of shared clonotypes between healthy human individuals. Here immunoSEQ multiplex PCR was the method, and the copy in TCRdb shows in-frame clones only, minus some. The sample includes more than 400,000 clones, approximately 84% of them seen just once. Source material: PBMCs. The receptors were gathered from a woman aged 40 to 55 in good health. Some clones in this sample may be carry-over from other donors' samples.

The chain recombines TRBV6-5 with TRBJ2-7, with 10 bases fitting TRBD2. CDR1 MNHEY and CDR2 SVGAGI come from the germline V gene. Losses at the gene ends were 2 bases for V and 4 bases for J; bases not matched to a gene: 5. This CDR3 has 15 residues. DNA of the CDR3: TGTGCCAGCAGTTACGGTTTAGCGGGAGGATACGAGCAGTACTTC. As protein: CASSYGLAGGYEQYF.

The chain carries TRBV6-1 and TRBJ2-1; 11 bases line up with TRBD2. The CDR3 is 14 amino acids. Germline CDR1 is MNHNS and CDR2 is SASEGT. V shed 4 bases, J shed 8 bases, and the junction held 4 bases outside the gene matches. The DNA for the CDR3 is TGTGCCAGCAGTGTAGCGGGAGGGGTTGATGAGCAGTTCTTC. Translating gives CASSVAGGVDEQFF.

For this clone: The sample carries other DNA sequences with the same CDR3. The genes are TRBV15 and TRBJ2-7, with D uncertain. The CDR3 has 14 residues. With 0 bases removed from V and 3 bases from J, the gap between germline ends came to 9 bases. Germline CDR1 is LNHNV and CDR2 is YYDKDF (reference sequence). This CDR3 reads CATSRDIGSYEQYF. DNA for the CDR3: TGTGCCACCAGCAGAGATATCGGCAGCTACGAGCAGTACTTC. Full variable domain (outside the CDR3, taken from reference TRBV15 and TRBJ2-7): DAMVIQNPRYQVTQFGKPVTLSCSQTLNHNVMYWYQQKSSQAPKLLFHYYDKDFNNEADTPDNFQSRRPNTSFCFLDIRSPGLGDTAMYLCATSRDIGSYEQYFGPGTRLTVT.

The rearrangement links TRBV2 to TRBJ2-7; 13 positions agree with TRBD2. The CDR3 is 14 amino acids. Germline assignment: CDR1 SNHLY and CDR2 FYNNEI. The junction had 4 bases not matched to a gene; V was cut back by 5 bases and J by 6 bases. CDR3 sequence reads: CASSLWTSGSEQYF. DNA of the CDR3: TGTGCCAGCAGTTTGTGGACTAGCGGGAGCGAGCAGTACTTC.

This clone turned up a few times. CDR3 coding DNA: TGTGCCAGCAACTCACTAGGGGGGACCCAGTACTTC. This translates into CASNSLGGTQYF. This chain joins TRBV27 and TRBJ2-5, with D maybe TRBD1 (6 bases). With 7 bases removed from V and 7 bases from J, the gap between germline ends came to 13 bases. CDR3 length: 12 amino acids. Germline loops: CDR1 MNHEY, CDR2 SMNVEV (reference sequence).

This rearrangement joins TRBV10-3 to TRBJ2-3; D perhaps matches TRBD2 (6 bases). The CDR3 consists of 14 residues. The V gene's germline CDR1 is ENHRY and CDR2 SYGVKD. Trimming took 8 bases from V and 2 from J, leaving 14 bases between them. The CDR3, as DNA: TGTGCCATCTTCGACGCGGGGCACACAGATACGCAGTATTTT. Translated, it gives CAIFDAGHTDTQYF.

The gene calls are TRBV27 and TRBJ1-1; TRBD1 matches at 7 bases. Germline CDR1 reads MNHEY; CDR2 reads SMNVEV (reference sequence). The V segment lost 7 bases and the J segment 3 bases; nucleotides outside the gene matches: 5. CDR3 size: 13 residues. The CDR3 loop reads CASTDRDDTEAFF. The CDR3, as DNA: TGTGCCAGCACCGACAGGGATGACACTGAAGCTTTCTTT.

This clone came up many times. Other DNA sequences in the sample encode the same CDR3. The chain combines TRBV7-9 with TRBJ2-1; 12 bases fit TRBD2. The germline gives CDR1 SEHNR, CDR2 FQNEAQ (reference sequence). With V trimmed by 4 bases and J by 8 bases, 6 bases remained unmatched. The CDR3 has 15 amino acids. The CDR3 loop reads CASSSRTSGIDEQFF. DNA for the CDR3: TGTGCCAGCAGCTCCCGGACTAGCGGGATCGATGAGCAGTTCTTC. The variable domain in full, with the rest retrieved from reference TRBV7-9 and TRBJ2-1, is DTGVSQNPRHKITKRGQNVTFRCDPISEHNRLYWYRQTLGQGPEFLTYFQNEAQLEKSRLLSDRFSAERPKGSFSTLEIQRTEQGDSAMYLCASSSRTSGIDEQFFGPGTRLTVL.

The J gene is TRBJ2-3, the V gene TRBV11-2; 9 nucleotides line up with TRBD2. The trim removed 3 bases at V and 4 bases at J, leaving 5 bases unmatched. Germline V gene lookup returns CDR1 SGHAT and CDR2 FQNNGV. The length of the CDR3 is 15 residues. The CDR3 loop reads CASSFGSGSADTQYF. The CDR3 DNA reads as TGTGCCAGCAGCTTTGGTAGCGGGAGCGCAGATACGCAGTATTTT.

CDR3 loop: CASSVEGADQPQHF. The CDR3 coding sequence is TGTGCCAGCAGTGTGGAGGGCGCGGATCAGCCCCAGCATTTT. The chain employs TRBV2 and TRBJ1-5, with no clear D. The CDR3 is 14 amino acids. V was clipped by 4 bases and J by 5 bases, with 12 bases between them. Germline V gives CDR1 SNHLY, CDR2 FYNNEI.

The V and J genes are TRBV2 and TRBJ2-1, with TRBD2 identical over 10 bases. Germline values: CDR1 SNHLY, CDR2 FYNNEI. CDR3 length: 15 residues. Trimming took 6 bases from V and 4 from J; bases not matched to a gene: 6. The CDR3 bases are TGTGCCAGCAGACCCAGAGCGGGAGGGTACAATGAGCAGTTCTTC. Its translation is CASRPRAGGYNEQFF.

V is TRBV20-1 and J is TRBJ2-3, with unresolved D. Trimming shortened V by 6 bases and J by 7 bases, and 11 bases separated the two germline ends. This CDR3 is built from 11 residues. The germline V gene has CDR1 DFQATT and CDR2 SNEGSKA (reference sequence). CDR3 sequence (DNA): TGCAGTGCGCAGACGGGCCATACGCAGTATTTT. As protein: CSAQTGHTQYF.

This chain links TRBV11-2 with TRBJ1-2; no clear D gene. Germline V gene data show CDR1 as SGHAT and CDR2 as FQNNGV. The CDR3 runs 17 residues. Trimming removed 0 bases from V and 1 base from J, with 15 bases in between. The CDR3 spells CASSLDEFGGFNYGYTF. CDR3 in DNA: TGTGCCAGCAGCTTAGATGAATTTGGAGGATTTAACTATGGCTACACCTTC.

J is TRBJ1-1 and V is TRBV12-5, with TRBD1 matching over 9 bases. The CDR3 loop spans 17 amino acids. Losses at the gene ends were 1 base for V and 5 bases for J; bases not matched to a gene: 11. Germline-derived CDR1 and CDR2 are LGHNT and FRNRAP. Here the CDR3 reads CASGLGPPGQGFTEAFF. The CDR3 DNA is TGTGCTAGTGGTTTGGGGCCGCCGGGACAGGGCTTTACTGAAGCTTTCTTT.

The chain recombines TRBV5-1 with TRBJ2-5, with unresolved D. Germline V lookup: CDR1 SGHRS, CDR2 YFSETQ. V lost 1 base and J lost 2, with 9 bases in between. The CDR3 extends over 14 amino acids. The CDR3 region is CASSLYGSQETQYF. The CDR3 DNA reads as TGCGCCAGCAGCTTGTATGGCAGTCAAGAGACCCAGTACTTC.

The rearrangement links TRBV2 to TRBJ2-7; the D gene is possibly TRBD2 (7 bases). The germline gives CDR1 SNHLY, CDR2 FYNNEI. The CDR3 totals 12 residues. V gave up 11 bases and J gave up 5 bases, with 16 bases separating them. This chain's CDR3 is CAGGGRANEQYF. The DNA for the CDR3 is TGTGCCGGAGGGGGGAGGGCCAACGAGCAGTACTTC.

Of note for this clone: A read error is the likely source, as a far larger clone sits one nucleotide away. V and J are TRBV4-1 and TRBJ2-7; 8 bases are a match to TRBD1. There are 15 residues in the CDR3. Germline CDR1 is MGHRA and CDR2 is YSYEKL. The CDR3 here is CASSRLVDRAYEQYF. DNA for the CDR3: TGCGCCAGCAGCCGGTTAGTGGACAGGGCCTATGAGCAGTACTTC.

The chain uses TRBV30 and TRBJ2-1; maybe TRBD1 (6 bases). This CDR3 is built from 11 residues. CDR1 is GTSNPN and CDR2 is SVGIG in the germline V gene (reference sequence). Deletions cut 5 bases from V and 4 bases from J, with 6 bases between. The CDR3 spells CAWGQYNEQFF. The CDR3 nucleotides read TGTGCCTGGGGACAGTACAATGAGCAGTTCTTC.